These 31 T cell receptor beta chains originate from one sample sequenced in a study of T cells after yellow fever vaccination. TCRdb reanalysed the 5' RACE reads using MiXCR and keeps one entry per CDR3 protein. The sample comprises 170,000 or so distinct CDR3 sequences, roughly a tenth of which are singletons, and about a third rests with the top ten. This material consisted of CD8+ T cells sorted from PBMCs, taken 45 days after the yellow fever booster vaccination. Receptor source: a man younger than 35 who received the YFV17D yellow fever vaccine.

The genes are TRBV4-1 and TRBJ1-1; TRBD1 agrees at 12 bases. The CDR3 is 15 residues long. Germline lookup yields CDR1 MGHRA and CDR2 YSYEKL. The junction had 5 bases not matched to a gene; V was cut back by 4 bases and J by 5 bases. For the CDR3, the DNA is TGCGCCAGCAGCCCGGTGGGACAGGGGGCTACTGAAGCTTTCTTT. Residues: CASSPVGQGATEAFF.

The rearrangement uses TRBV3-1 and TRBJ2-7; a possible D gene is TRBD1 (6 bases). CDR1 LGHDT and CDR2 YNNKEL come from the germline V gene (reference sequence). Trimming left V 6 bases short and J 5 bases short, with 17 bases between. The CDR3 totals 14 residues. The CDR3: CASRPPGQLHEQYF. The CDR3 DNA sequence: TGTGCCAGCAGACCACCGGGACAACTCCACGAGCAGTACTTC.

This chain uses TRBV28 with TRBJ2-7; 7 nucleotides align to TRBD2. V trimming: 5 bases; J trimming: 3 bases; junction bases outside the gene matches: 4. Per germline, CDR1 MDHEN and CDR2 SYDVKM. This CDR3 has 13 amino acids. The CDR3 here is CASSPGLVYEQYV. CDR3 nucleotide sequence: TGTGCCAGCAGTCCCGGACTAGTCTACGAGCAGTACGTC.

This clonotype was recorded many times. This rearrangement joins TRBV19 to TRBJ2-1; 10 nucleotides match TRBD2. The CDR3 has 15 amino acids. Trimming at V came to 6 bases and at J to 2 bases, leaving 4 bases not matched to a gene. Germline V gene data show CDR1 as LNHDA and CDR2 as SQIVND (reference sequence). The CDR3 sequence is CASSRTSGTYNEQFF. The DNA of the CDR3 is TGTGCCAGTAGCCGGACTAGCGGCACCTACAATGAGCAGTTCTTC.

V and J are TRBV11-2 and TRBJ2-3; unclear D gene. Germline CDR1 reads SGHAT; CDR2 reads FQNNGV. The CDR3 covers 18 residues. Trimming left V 3 bases short and J 0 bases short, with 19 bases between. The CDR3 protein is CASSFFRDTVTSTDTQYF. CDR3 sequence (DNA): TGTGCCAGCAGCTTCTTTAGAGACACGGTGACTAGCACAGATACGCAGTATTTT.

The sample holds many counts of this clonotype. The V call is TRBV6-2 or TRBV6-3, the J call TRBJ2-1; unclear D gene. Trimming left V 2 bases short and J 4 bases short, with 6 bases between. This CDR3 is 13 amino acids long. In germline, CDR1 is MNHEY, CDR2 SVGEGT. Written as DNA, the CDR3 is TGTGCCAGCAGTTACGAGAATTACAATGAGCAGTTCTTC. Amino acids: CASSYENYNEQFF.

This clonotype was picked up a small number of times. This sequence joins TRBV20-1 and TRBJ2-7, with 7 bases that match TRBD1. Germline CDR1 is DFQATT and CDR2 is SNEGSKA (reference sequence). Trimming at V came to 5 bases and at J to 4 bases, leaving 14 bases not matched to a gene. CDR3 length: 15 amino acids. For the CDR3, the DNA is TGCAGTGCTCGCGCGGTGACAGGGCAAATTTACGAGCAGTACGTC. It yields the protein CSARAVTGQIYEQYV.

This clonotype was seen only a few times. The chain combines TRBV7-7 with TRBJ2-7; no clear D. This CDR3 is 15 amino acids long. Trimming took off 1 base at V and 1 base at J, with 11 bases between the two ends. The germline V gene encodes CDR1 SSHAT and CDR2 FNYEAQ (reference sequence). This chain's CDR3 is CASSLGAGRSYEQYF. The CDR3 nucleotides are TGTGCCAGCAGCTTAGGGGCCGGCCGGTCCTACGAGCAGTACTTC.

This clonotype was recorded a few times. This chain uses TRBV6-6 with TRBJ1-2; unclear D gene. From germline, CDR1 is MNHNY and CDR2 SVGAGI (reference sequence). V lost 0 bases and J lost 4, with 12 bases in between. CDR3 size: 15 residues. The CDR3, as DNA: TGTGCCAGCAGTTACTCGATGGAGGTCAGCTATGGCTACACCTTC. Its translation is CASSYSMEVSYGYTF.

In its sample, this clonotype was seen many times. The chain uses TRBV7-9 and TRBJ1-1; D ambiguous. Deletions cut 6 bases from V and 3 bases from J, with 8 bases between. CDR1 is SEHNR and CDR2 is FQNEAQ in the germline V gene (reference sequence). The CDR3 consists of 12 residues. CDR3 bases: TGTGCCAGCAGTTCAGCTTACACTGAAGCTTTCTTT. This sequence encodes CASSSAYTEAFF.

At least ten counts were recorded for this clonotype. The rearrangement links TRBV5-1 to TRBJ2-1, with 7 positions matching TRBD2. CDR1 and CDR2 (germline): SGHRS, YFSETQ. The CDR3 runs to 13 residues. J gave up 8 bases and V 2 bases, and 4 bases lay outside the gene matches. The CDR3 nucleotides read TGCGCCAGCAGCTTTAGACTAGCCTATGAGCAGTTCTTC. Encoded protein: CASSFRLAYEQFF.

The V gene is TRBV27, the J gene TRBJ2-3; D possibly uses TRBD1 or TRBD2 (5 bases each). The germline V gene has CDR1 MNHEY and CDR2 SMNVEV (reference sequence). Trimming left V 1 base short and J 4 bases short, with 9 bases between. This CDR3 region has 14 residues. The CDR3 nucleotides are TGTGCCAGCAGTTTATACGGGGACGCAGATACGCAGTATTTT. Amino acid sequence: CASSLYGDADTQYF.

The rearrangement links TRBV30 to TRBJ2-7; 7 positions match TRBD1. Germline V gene data show CDR1 as GTSNPN and CDR2 as SVGIG (reference sequence). The trim removed 3 bases at V and 2 bases at J, leaving 4 bases unmatched. This CDR3 is built from 13 residues. CDR3 residues: CAWSRDSAYEQYF. As DNA, the CDR3 is TGTGCCTGGAGCCGGGACAGCGCCTACGAGCAGTACTTC.

The chain is built from TRBV9 and TRBJ1-1; the D is unclear. V dropped 0 bases and J dropped 4 bases, with 13 bases sitting between them. The CDR3 is 15 amino acids. CDR1 and CDR2 (germline): SGDLS, YYNGEE. The CDR3 DNA reads TGTGCCAGCAGCGTAGATGGCCTATCAGGCACTGAAGCTTTCTTT. This encodes CASSVDGLSGTEAFF.

The chain carries TRBV3-1 and TRBJ2-1; no reliable D call. The CDR3 has 14 residues. V lost 1 base and J lost 8, with 12 bases in between. CDR1 is LGHDT and CDR2 is YNNKEL in the germline V gene (reference sequence). The DNA for the CDR3 is TGTGCCAGCAGCCAAGGGGTTTTTGCCGATGAGCAGTTCTTC. As protein: CASSQGVFADEQFF.

This sequence joins TRBV5-1 and TRBJ1-2; possibly TRBD1 for D (6 bases). V was clipped by 0 bases and J by 5 bases, with 14 bases between them. Germline lookup yields CDR1 SGHRS and CDR2 YFSETQ. This CDR3 comprises 15 residues. CDR3 in amino acids: CASSLVPGQSYGYTF. The CDR3 region has the DNA TGCGCCAGCAGCTTGGTACCAGGACAGAGTTATGGCTACACCTTC.

This clonotype was detected a few times. The CDR3 nucleotides read TGCGCCAGCAGCCAAGAGGGCGGGGGGCCCCCCGGGGAGCTGTTTTTT. Its protein is CASSQEGGGPPGELFF. The J gene is TRBJ2-2, the V gene TRBV4-1; 8 bases fit TRBD2. This CDR3 has 16 residues. Per the germline V gene, CDR1 is MGHRA and CDR2 is YSYEKL. V shed 0 bases and J 6 bases; nucleotides not matched to a gene: 6.

This clonotype was detected a few times. The DNA of the CDR3 is TGTGCCAGCAGCTGTGCTGGGACAGGGGAATCAGATACGCAGTATTTT. Translated, it gives CASSCAGTGESDTQYF. This rearrangement joins TRBV5-6 to TRBJ2-3; 10 bases are a match to TRBD1. The CDR3 loop spans 16 amino acids. Germline V gene sequence: CDR1 SGHDT, CDR2 YYEEEE. V shed 3 bases, J shed 4 bases, and the junction held 8 bases outside the gene matches.

This clonotype was found a few times. The V gene is TRBV12-3 or TRBV12-4, the J gene TRBJ1-5; no definite D call. The CDR3 spans 14 residues. Between the trimmed V and J ends, which lost 6 bases and 2 bases, there was a span of 11 bases. The CDR3 loop is CASSYLSGNQPQHF. The CDR3 DNA sequence: TGTGCCAGCAGCTACCTATCGGGCAATCAGCCCCAGCATTTT.

This clonotype was counted ten times or more. With a much larger clone just one base away, this may be a read error. This chain joins TRBV4-2 and TRBJ2-1; 13 nucleotides align to TRBD2. The CDR3 loop spans 15 amino acids. V was pared by 2 bases and J by 6 bases, with 1 base of the junction left unmatched. From germline, CDR1 is LGHNA and CDR2 YNFKEQ. In DNA, the CDR3 is TGTGCCAGCAGCCAAACTAGCGGGGGGGCCAATGAGCAGTTCTTC. It yields the protein CASSQTSGGANEQFF.

The rearrangement joins TRBV12-3 or TRBV12-4 to TRBJ2-1; no clear D. The V gene lost 3 bases and the J gene lost 0 bases, with 15 bases spanning the gap. The CDR3 runs 17 residues. CDR3 nucleotide sequence: TGTGCCAGCAGTTTCTGGCAGGTTGTCGGCTCCTACAATGAGCAGTTCTTC. Translated, it gives CASSFWQVVGSYNEQFF.

This clonotype was seen only a few times. The chain recombines TRBV20-1 with TRBJ2-3; possible D gene TRBD2, 6 bases. Trimming shortened V by 0 bases and J by 0 bases, and 16 bases separated the two germline ends. Germline loops: CDR1 DFQATT, CDR2 SNEGSKA (reference sequence). CDR3 length equals 17 residues. The CDR3 sequence: CSARDLALGTSTDTQYF. DNA for the CDR3: TGCAGTGCTAGAGATCTGGCCCTGGGGACTAGCACAGATACGCAGTATTTT.

J is TRBJ1-5 and V is TRBV15, with unresolved D. V was pared by 1 base and J by 6 bases, with 13 bases between. The CDR3 contains 15 residues. CDR1 LNHNV and CDR2 YYDKDF come from the germline V gene (reference sequence). CDR3 nucleotide sequence: TGTGCCACCAGCAGAGTGTCGGCAGTACCTCAGCCCCAGCATTTT. Translated, it gives CATSRVSAVPQPQHF.

There are a few counts of this clonotype. J is TRBJ2-5 and V is TRBV7-9; TRBD1 matches 7 bases. The germline V gene has CDR1 SEHNR and CDR2 FQNEAQ (reference sequence). The CDR3 sequence is 15 residues long. V was pared by 5 bases and J by 0 bases, with 6 bases of the junction left unmatched. The CDR3 DNA reads as TGTGCCAGCAGCGGATTACAGGGGTACCAAGAGACCCAGTACTTC. Translating gives CASSGLQGYQETQYF.

The genes are TRBV6-5 and TRBJ2-2; 9 bases match TRBD2. With V trimmed by 5 bases and J by 3 bases, 7 bases remained unmatched. CDR3 size: 16 residues. Germline lookup yields CDR1 MNHEY and CDR2 SVGAGI. The CDR3 reads CASSPPGLAYTGELFF. Here the CDR3 DNA reads TGTGCCAGCAGTCCCCCGGGACTAGCCTACACCGGGGAGCTGTTTTTT.

This clonotype came up a few times. Written as DNA, the CDR3 is TGTGCCATCAGTGAGTCGACGCAGGTTCCTAGCACAGATACGCAGTATTTT. Its translation is CAISESTQVPSTDTQYF. V gene TRBV10-3 combines with J gene TRBJ2-3; D unclear. The CDR3 has 17 amino acids. Trimming cost V 0 bases and J 0 bases, with 13 bases left between them. Germline V gene data show CDR1 as ENHRY and CDR2 as SYGVKD.

The rearrangement uses TRBV6-2 or TRBV6-3 and TRBJ2-5; D is unresolved. Germline V CDR1 and CDR2: MNHEY, SVGEGT. CDR3 length: 14 amino acids. The V end lost 4 bases, the J end lost 4 bases, and 13 bases lay between the germline ends. The CDR3 sequence is CASSSEGWGETQYF. The DNA for the CDR3 is TGTGCCAGCAGTTCTGAAGGGTGGGGAGAGACCCAGTACTTC.

This clonotype has ten or more counts. This chain joins TRBV7-8 and TRBJ2-1; 8 positions match TRBD1. CDR1 is SGHVS and CDR2 is FQNEAQ in the germline V gene. J was trimmed by 3 bases and V by 1 base; bases with no gene match: 2. CDR3 length equals 15 residues. DNA for the CDR3: TGTGCCAGCAGCTTAGTAGGGACAGGCTACAATGAGCAGTTCTTC. This codes for CASSLVGTGYNEQFF.

This clonotype was counted between two and nine times. The rearrangement joins TRBV11-2 to TRBJ2-2; D could derive from TRBD1 or TRBD2 (5 bases each). V lost 4 bases and J lost 4, with 10 bases in between. CDR3 length equals 14 residues. The germline V gene has CDR1 SGHAT and CDR2 FQNNGV. The CDR3 sequence: CASSSPGTTGELFF. The CDR3 nucleotides read TGTGCCAGCAGCTCTCCGGGGACCACCGGGGAGCTGTTTTTT.

The V gene is TRBV2, the J gene TRBJ2-7, with TRBD1 identical over 7 bases. Germline V CDR1 and CDR2: SNHLY, FYNNEI. The V gene end was trimmed by 6 bases and the J gene end by 5 bases; junction bases not matched to a gene: 7. CDR3 length equals 13 residues. The chain's CDR3 is CASSDRDGDEQYF. Here the CDR3 DNA reads TGTGCCAGCAGCGACAGGGATGGCGACGAGCAGTACTTC.

This clonotype was picked up a small number of times. The rearrangement joins TRBV7-9 to TRBJ2-1, with D tentatively TRBD1 (7 bases). Trimming pared 11 bases from V and 2 bases from J, leaving 19 bases between. Germline CDR1 is SEHNR and CDR2 is FQNEAQ (reference sequence). The CDR3 runs 15 residues. The CDR3 here is CADQGGWEPYNEQFF. CDR3 coding DNA: TGTGCCGATCAGGGGGGCTGGGAGCCCTACAATGAGCAGTTCTTC.